This passage covers 20 T cell receptor beta chains from one sample sequenced in a study of T cells in Graves' hyperthyroidism and ophthalmopathy. RNA transcripts were the template for amplifying TCR beta CDR3 regions. HTBI primers were the set used in a first-round RT-PCR of the TCR CDR3. Each CDR3 protein is one row after TCRdb ran MiXCR on the multiplex PCR reads. The repertoire holds about 690,000 distinct CDR3 sequences, with roughly 17% as singletons. Sequencing was done on a sample of blood. These receptor sequences come from a man between 50 and 59 years old with Graves' hyperthyroidism.

V usage is TRBV20-1 and J usage is TRBJ2-5, with TRBD2 identical over 14 bases. This CDR3 has 16 amino acids. Germline CDR1 DFQATT, CDR2 SNEGSKA (reference sequence). After removal of 3 bases from V and 6 bases from J, the junction contained 9 bases not matched to a gene. DNA of the CDR3: TGCAGTGCTAGGACTAGCGGGAGGGCCCTCTCAAAGACCCAGTACTTC. This sequence encodes CSARTSGRALSKTQYF.

The chain combines TRBV20-1 with TRBJ2-3, with TRBD2 identical over 9 bases. Germline trimming cut 6 bases from V and 3 bases from J; bases unmatched to any gene: 7. Germline-derived CDR1 and CDR2 are DFQATT and SNEGSKA (reference sequence). This CDR3 has 14 residues. CDR3 bases: TGCAGTGCGGTTGGACTAGCGACGACAGATACGCAGTATTTT. Amino acids: CSAVGLATTDTQYF.

This chain connects TRBV7-2 to TRBJ2-7; 9 bases are shared with TRBD2. The V and J ends lost 5 bases and 6 bases, in that order; junction bases with no gene match: 11. Per the germline V gene, CDR1 is SGHTA and CDR2 is FQGNSA. The CDR3 spans 15 residues. The CDR3 nucleotides are TGTGCCAGCAGCGGGGGGGGAGCGGGAGGTTCCGAGCAGTACTTC. Its protein is CASSGGGAGGSEQYF.

At least ten counts were recorded for this clonotype. The V call is TRBV12-3 or TRBV12-4, the J call TRBJ2-5; D is perhaps TRBD1 (6 bases). V lost 5 bases and J lost 4, with 14 bases in between. The CDR3 spans 14 residues. CDR3 in DNA: TGTGCCAGCAGTAGCCCAGGGGTAGGAGAGACCCAGTACTTC. Translation gives CASSSPGVGETQYF.

The table lists this clonotype with many counts. V and J are TRBV12-3 or TRBV12-4 and TRBJ2-5; 10 nucleotides match TRBD2. CDR3 length: 14 residues. V lost 7 bases to trimming and J lost 0 bases; unmatched junction nucleotides: 2. The CDR3 loop is CASTLAGDQETQYF. As DNA, the CDR3 is TGTGCCAGCACCCTAGCGGGGGACCAAGAGACCCAGTACTTC.

This clonotype appeared many times. The V call is TRBV11-2, the J call TRBJ2-1, with 8 bases matching TRBD2. Germline V gene sequence: CDR1 SGHAT, CDR2 FQNNGV. This CDR3 has 17 residues. Trimming cost V 0 bases and J 3 bases; bases outside gene matches: 7. The CDR3 here is CASSLDLRLAYYNEQFF. The CDR3, as DNA: TGTGCCAGCAGCTTAGATCTGAGACTAGCGTACTACAATGAGCAGTTCTTC.

At least ten counts were recorded for this clonotype. V and J are TRBV2 and TRBJ2-7, with D possibly matching TRBD1 (6 bases). The CDR3 is 15 residues long. V dropped 1 base and J dropped 2 bases, with 12 bases sitting between them. Germline assignment: CDR1 SNHLY and CDR2 FYNNEI. As DNA, the CDR3 is TGTGCCAGCAGTGAAGTGTGGTACAGGGCCTACGAGCAGTACTTC. Translating gives CASSEVWYRAYEQYF.

The chain has TRBV28 and TRBJ2-7; a possible D gene is TRBD1 (5 bases). The CDR3 loop spans 15 amino acids. V was clipped by 5 bases and J by 3 bases, with 17 bases between them. CDR1 and CDR2 (germline): MDHEN, SYDVKM. The CDR3 coding sequence is TGTGCCAGCAGTCCAAGAGGACAAAGTAACTACGAGCAGTACTTC. Translation gives CASSPRGQSNYEQYF.

At least ten counts were recorded for this clonotype. The chain joins TRBV11-2 to TRBJ2-3; 7 positions agree with TRBD2. Unmatched junction bases numbered 8, after V lost 3 bases and J lost 2 bases. The CDR3 spans 16 residues. Germline CDR1 SGHAT, CDR2 FQNNGV. Written as DNA, the CDR3 is TGTGCCAGCAGCTTCGTGGCGGGAGTCTCCACAGATACGCAGTATTTT. This codes for CASSFVAGVSTDTQYF.

A few counts support this clonotype. This rearrangement joins TRBV29-1 to TRBJ1-3; 8 nucleotides match TRBD1. CDR1 SQVTM and CDR2 ANQGSEA come from the germline V gene. The CDR3 is 16 residues long. The junction had 4 bases not matched to a gene; V was cut back by 0 bases and J by 0 bases. The CDR3 region is CSVEDTGGASGNTIYF. CDR3 sequence (DNA): TGCAGCGTTGAAGATACAGGGGGTGCCTCTGGAAACACCATATATTTT.

There are a few counts of this clonotype. The chain recombines TRBV29-1 with TRBJ2-3; TRBD2 matches 7 bases. J gave up 2 bases and V 2 bases, and 10 bases lay outside the gene matches. Germline V gives CDR1 SQVTM, CDR2 ANQGSEA. The CDR3 is made up of 16 amino acids. The CDR3 protein is CSVEFRYLADTDTQYF. The CDR3 region has the DNA TGCAGCGTTGAATTCCGGTATCTAGCGGACACAGATACGCAGTATTTT.

This clonotype has at least ten counts. The gene calls are TRBV25-1 and TRBJ2-1; 9 bases fit TRBD2. This CDR3 is built from 16 residues. Per germline, CDR1 MGHDK and CDR2 SYGVNS. J gave up 3 bases and V 1 base, and 4 bases lay outside the gene matches. The CDR3 DNA sequence: TGTGCCAGCAGTGAATGGAGTAGCGGGGGCTACAATGAGCAGTTCTTC. Residues: CASSEWSSGGYNEQFF. Using reference TRBV25-1 and TRBJ2-1 for the parts outside the CDR3, the full variable domain is EADIYQTPRYLVIGTGKKITLECSQTMGHDKMYWYQQDPGMELHLIHYSYGVNSTEKGDLSSESTVSRIRTEHFPLTLESARPSHTSQYLCASSEWSSGGYNEQFFGPGTRLTVL.

This clonotype was found many times. The chain is built from TRBV18 and TRBJ1-1, with D perhaps TRBD1 (5 bases). Germline CDR1 reads KGHSH; CDR2 reads LQKENI. The CDR3 runs 13 residues. Between the trimmed V and J ends, which lost 8 bases and 3 bases, there was a span of 13 bases. The CDR3 nucleotides are TGTGCCAGCAGTGAGGGCAGGGACACTGAAGCTTTCTTT. Its protein product is CASSEGRDTEAFF.

This clonotype appeared a few times. The rearrangement links TRBV29-1 to TRBJ1-2, with a tentative D call TRBD1 (5 bases). V lost 2 bases and J 6 bases, leaving 10 bases between the germline ends. Germline CDR1 is SQVTM and CDR2 is ANQGSEA. CDR3 size: 12 residues. The CDR3 coding sequence is TGCAGCGTTGAAAGCCAGGGTCATGGCTACACCTTC. Protein: CSVESQGHGYTF.

This clonotype was detected many times. This chain links TRBV7-2 with TRBJ2-5, with 11 positions matching TRBD1. This CDR3 comprises 16 residues. CDR1 is SGHTA and CDR2 is FQGNSA in the germline V gene. J was trimmed by 6 bases and V by 5 bases; bases with no gene match: 11. CDR3 amino acids: CASSPGTGGIMKTQYF. As DNA, the CDR3 is TGTGCCAGCAGCCCCGGGACAGGGGGTATAATGAAGACCCAGTACTTC. The full variable domain, in which reference TRBV7-2 and TRBJ2-5 provide the parts outside the CDR3, is GAGVSQSPSNKVTEKGKDVELRCDPISGHTALYWYRQSLGQGLEFLIYFQGNSAPDKSGLPSDRFSAERTGGSVSTLTIQRTQQEDSAVYLCASSPGTGGIMKTQYFGPGTRLLVL.

This clonotype was picked up many times. The gene calls are TRBV6-1 and TRBJ2-7; TRBD2 agrees at 12 bases. Germline V gives CDR1 MNHNS, CDR2 SASEGT. V shed 6 bases, J shed 1 base, and the junction held 10 bases outside the gene matches. This CDR3 has 17 amino acids. This chain's CDR3 is CASSQGLAGYTSYEQYF. The CDR3 nucleotides are TGTGCCAGCAGCCAGGGACTAGCGGGCTATACTTCCTACGAGCAGTACTTC.

This clonotype was counted at least ten times. This chain connects TRBV27 to TRBJ1-6; the D is unclear. V lost 4 bases to trimming and J lost 7 bases, with 14 bases between them. The CDR3 spans 15 residues. CDR1 is MNHEY, CDR2 SMNVEV, per germline (reference sequence). The chain's CDR3 is CASSSLPARNSPLHF. CDR3 DNA: TGTGCCAGCAGTTCTCTCCCAGCCCGGAATTCACCCCTCCACTTT.

The gene calls are TRBV28 and TRBJ2-7; TRBD2 agrees at 9 bases. After removal of 6 bases from V and 6 bases from J, the junction contained 6 bases not matched to a gene. This CDR3 contains 13 residues. The germline CDR1 and CDR2 sequences are MDHEN and SYDVKM. The CDR3 DNA is TGTGCCAGCAGCGTAGCGGGGGCCGGCGAGCAGTACTTC. It is translated as CASSVAGAGEQYF.

This chain links TRBV7-6 with TRBJ2-2; the D gene could be TRBD1 or TRBD2 (5 bases each). This CDR3 has 15 residues. In germline, CDR1 is SGHVS, CDR2 FNYEAQ. Trimming shortened V by 5 bases and J by 0 bases, and 10 bases separated the two germline ends. The CDR3 DNA reads as TGTGCCAGCAGCCCCCGGGGCACGAACACCGGGGAGCTGTTTTTT. Translated: CASSPRGTNTGELFF.

V usage is TRBV19 and J usage is TRBJ2-7; 7 nucleotides align to TRBD2. Germline V lookup: CDR1 LNHDA, CDR2 SQIVND (reference sequence). With V trimmed by 6 bases and J by 3 bases, 5 bases remained unmatched. This CDR3 is 13 amino acids long. CDR3 protein: CASSGLVGYEQYF. As DNA, the CDR3 is TGTGCCAGTAGCGGACTAGTCGGCTACGAGCAGTACTTC.